This TCR beta chain comes out of a study of T cell responses to AZD1222 COVID-19 vaccine. Details on this clone: Its antigen remains unknown.

Trimming stripped 4 bases from V and 3 bases from J, with 15 bases between. The CDR3 consists of 15 residues. CDR1 and CDR2 from the germline V gene are LGHNA and YNFKEQ. Findings of the study overall: It should be noted that donors were predominantly white British and more often female, and clonal diversity was possibly underestimated. Spike-specific TCR breadth and depth grew following two AZD1222 doses. Reportedly, nearly half the spike-specific TCRs target unmutated variant regions.

Here immunoSEQ multiplex PCR was the method, and the copy in TCRdb shows in-frame clones only, minus some. The sample comprises about 120,000 clones, more than 75% of which are singletons, and less than 4% rests with the top ten. The clonotype originates from an adult who received the AZD1222 COVID-19 vaccine. This sample comprised peripheral blood, obtained 28 days after the second AZD1222 dose. J is TRBJ1-1 and V is TRBV4-2, with no clear D. This chain's CDR3 is CASSREVHSDTEAFF. CDR3 nucleotide sequence: TGTGCCAGCAGCCGAGAAGTGCACTCAGACACTGAAGCTTTCTTT.